The source of this T cell receptor beta chain is a study of cytomegalovirus exposure and HLA in healthy donors (dated by TCRdb to the late 2010s). Study-wide context: According to an earlier analysis of 450 to 650 of the donors, some 170 million T cells yielded 90 million to 130 million unique TCR beta sequences and more than 250 Gb of sequence data. An early release covering approximately 600 HLA-typed donors comprised 300 to 350 gigabases of sequencing data and around 86 million unique TCR sequences. Of the approximately 400 genotyped donors, roughly 85% fell in the genetic ancestry cluster associated with self-reported Caucasian donors. The study was designed to test whether signatures of past pathogen exposure could be identified by cataloging public T cell receptors. The T cell repertoires of 666 subjects were profiled by immunosequencing and related to cytomegalovirus serostatus. A separate validation cohort of 100 to 150 different subjects was used in addition to the roughly 640-subject first cohort. To predict cytomegalovirus infection status, the study brought together high-throughput TCR immunosequencing, statistical association of individual TCRs with disease status, and machine learning. A later analysis re-analyzed previously published TCR beta repertoires from 666 donors and added high-resolution HLA genotyping to study TCR occurrence patterns. Rather than using new phenotypic data, the later analysis identified candidate immune exposures from TCR beta sequences and from how often those sequences occurred across donors. In an earlier analysis of about 590 of the donors, high-throughput TCR beta sequencing was used to judge whether each TCR beta V gene segment behaved as functional or pseudogenic. Donor age, sex, ethnicity and CMV serostatus were collected together with the repertoire data. In a later genetic analysis, genome-wide SNP genotypes for about three fifths of the roughly 670 donors were used, and that subset was treated as a discovery cohort. All discovery cohort repertoires had been generated on a single sequencing platform. Both class I and class II loci were covered by HLA typing, at four-digit resolution. Typing coverage differed by locus: A, B, C, DRB1 and DQB1 were typed in roughly 620-640 donors, DQA1 in 522, DPA1 in 600 to 610, and DPB1 in around 440. Because of strong linkage in the cohort, four to six DR-DQ haplotypes were treated as single units for association and clustering. Across approximately 400 genotyped donors of the cohort, an average of roughly 230,000 unique TCR beta nucleotide sequences per donor were sequenced, and 15% to 20% of those sequences were non-productive. Results the study describes overall, beyond this receptor: In vitro tests confirmed that a few of the cytomegalovirus-associated TCR beta chains recognize cytomegalovirus antigens. A cluster of highly shared sequence variants was judged likely to be a technical artifact of the sequencing pipeline. This cohort had only TCR beta chains sequenced, and the lack of alpha or paired-chain data limited which features could be detected. In a later analysis, HLA-associated TCR beta chains showed more clonal expansion and lower generation probabilities than non-associated chains that were equally common. Strong co-occurrence of HLA alleles, especially DR and DQ, made assigning TCR associations to individual alleles difficult. In an earlier analysis of around 600 of the donors, most TCR beta V segments appeared in productive rearrangements about 87% or about 30% of the time, broadly matching IMGT annotations. In a later genetic analysis, a missense DCLRE1C variant was associated with V-gene and J-gene trimming of TCR beta chains, and the association was replicated in an independent cohort. In a later analysis, around 17,000 TCR beta sequences were associated with specific HLA alleles at a false discovery rate of 0.05. A later analysis found that most CMV-associated TCR beta chains appeared HLA-restricted, with HLA associations seemingly driven largely by CMV exposure. The 87-base-pair reads could not distinguish some IMGT-functional V segments, including TRBV6-2 and TRBV6-3, so those segments were excluded. The authors suggested that the approach could potentially be extended to other disease states and immunological phenotypes. Several of the top co-occurrence clusters appeared to be linked to parvovirus B19, influenza, CMV and Epstein-Barr virus, according to a later analysis. Cytomegalovirus status was reported to be diagnosed by the classifier with high specificity and sensitivity in both the original and validation cohorts. Because counts were too low, about 15 rarely observed V segments, including chromosome 9 orphons, were left out of the earlier analysis of roughly 600 of the donors. Most TCR sequences were seen in very few donors, while some public TCRs were found in many individuals. CMV serostatus was the only immune exposure information available for the cohort. Correlated functional status among segregating V segments might be attributable to linkage disequilibrium, but an unknown experimental factor could not be ruled out. In a later analysis, TCR association rates were found to vary across HLA loci, with the most associated TCRs seen for DRB1 alleles and the fewest for HLA-C alleles. Because HLA typing was unavailable for some donors at each locus, only the typed subset was used in association tests. A further reported finding was that TCR beta sequences accurately predicted the HLA-A and HLA-B alleles for most subjects in the first cohort. In a later genetic analysis, fewer N-insertions in productive TCRs were reported among donors in an Asian-associated ancestry cluster than the roughly 700-donor mean. The study gave a list of 150 to 200 TCR beta chains associated with cytomegalovirus. Presence/absence analyses assumed roughly uniform sequencing depth across donors, an assumption that may not hold.

Library prep was done by the immunoSEQ multiplex PCR assay. For the multiplex PCR, a mixture combining 60 forward primers for TCR Vbeta segments and 13 reverse primers for TCR Jbeta segments was used. A multiplex PCR assay on genomic DNA amplified the CDR3 region of rearranged TCR beta genes. The Illumina HiSeq System was used to sequence the amplified TCR beta libraries as 87-base-pair reads. As for how the authors treated the data: A later analysis tallied tens of millions of unique TCR beta chains across the 700 or so repertoires, and roughly 11 million of those chains were shared by two or more donors. A nearest-neighbor algorithm error-corrected the raw reads and collapsed the reads into unique sequences, merging closely related sequences to remove PCR and sequencing errors. Alignment of CDR3 sequences to IMGT reference sequences was used to assign V, D and J gene segments. For a sequence to be retained, a match of at least six nucleotides was required to both a V gene segment and a J gene segment. A rearrangement counted as productive if the CDR3 had no stop codons and remained in frame with V and J, and every other rearrangement counted as non-productive. Following IMGT convention, CDR3 was defined as the stretch from the second conserved V-encoded cysteine up to the conserved J-encoded phenylalanine. In an earlier analysis of roughly 610 of the donors, sequences lacking an unambiguous match to a single V gene segment were excluded. In an earlier analysis of 450 to 750 of the donors, a V segment was called functional when productive rearrangements were above 56.7%, and segregating when the standard deviation between donors exceeded 5%. A statistical classification framework was built for diagnosing cytomegalovirus status from the catalog of TCR beta chain sequences. In a later analysis, TCR nucleotide sequences were compared against IMGT/GENE-DB human TR gene sequences so that V and J genes could be assigned. Using the TCRdist pipeline, a later analysis assigned CDR3 sequences along with most-parsimonious VDJ recombination scenarios. In a later analysis, every TCR beta chain was defined by the combination of its CDR3 amino acid sequence and its V-gene family, and reads without a unique V-gene family were dropped. To address suspected cross-contamination and a sequencing artifact, a later analysis removed around 600 highly shared, low-generation-probability nucleotide sequences. A later analysis calculated a clonal expansion index for each public chain from normalized within-repertoire ranks of inferred template counts. A later analysis computed generation probabilities with a VDJ recombination model fitted to out-of-frame rearrangements, and checked the results against IGoR. In a later analysis, TCR-TCR, TCR-HLA and TCR-CMV co-occurrence was scored with hypergeometric tests, and a repertoire-size bias correction was applied to TCR pairs. In a later analysis, false discovery rates were estimated by permuting HLA or CMV assignments 20 times. In a later analysis, co-occurring TCRs were grouped with DBSCAN, and TCRdist sequence similarity was added when clustering was performed within HLA-allele-positive subsets. Co-occurrence clustering excluded repertoires with fewer than 30,000 or more than 120,000 public chains, plus five with anomalous nucleotide sharing. TCRdb provides this immuneACCESS table in a form limited to in-frame rearrangements. Some clones are lacking; in checked studies, under half of them reflect an unresolved V gene, and why the rest are absent is not known. Clone size and the V and J calls come from that table; the DNA yielded D and trimming. Counted in this sample were about 160,000 clones; roughly 79% of them appeared once. The ten most abundant clones make up roughly 1.5% of the sample.

CDR1 and CDR2 were assigned from the germline V gene (reference sequence) as SEHNR and FQNEAQ. Measured from the cysteine to the phenylalanine, the CDR3 is 15 residues long. The retained sequence is limited to the CDR3, 45 bases, with the frame set at the first base. The V end gives up 6 bases and the J end 3 bases, leaving 10 bases in the junction not matched to a gene. A word on this clone: Its antigen is not yet known. One base away there is no much larger clone; base qualities are not given.

The cohort comprised fewer than 700 healthy bone marrow donors. At the time of sampling, every cohort member was nominally healthy, though immune exposures that went unrecorded were likely present. The donor was CMV seronegative and belonged to the group of 352 seronegative cohort members. A peripheral blood sample was collected from each donor, and TCR beta sequencing was performed on peripheral blood mononuclear cells. The Qiagen DNeasy Blood Extraction Kit was used to extract genomic DNA from the blood cell samples. The sequenced sample was PBMCs. The rearranged segments are TRBV7-9 and TRBJ1-2; 7 of the junction bases match TRBD1. This sequence was found in a middle-aged man in good health and CMV-seronegative. The CDR3: CASRFGTASHYGYTF. The DNA sequence reads TGTGCCAGCAGATTTGGGACAGCCTCTCACTATGGCTACACCTTC.